The clone carrying this T cell receptor beta chain was counted between two and nine times. What it recognizes is unknown. This record belongs to a study of Graves' ophthalmopathy and Graves' hyperthyroidism. Other autoimmune diseases, uncontrolled infections, pregnancy or lactation excluded patients from enrollment. Whole-study results and caveats: Blood shared most expanded thyroid clonotypes above 0.001 frequency.

With 0 bases removed from V and 4 bases from J, the gap between germline ends came to 17 bases. Germline CDR1 SGHNT, CDR2 YYREEE (reference sequence). The CDR3 runs to 17 residues. CDR3 regions of TCR beta were amplified from RNA transcripts. Second-round multiplex PCR came after a first-round RT-PCR that employed HTBI primers. From the multiplex PCR reads, TCRdb called clonotypes with MiXCR, one entry per CDR3 protein. The repertoire holds 660,000 or so distinct CDR3 sequences, with just over 40% as singletons. Material: peripheral blood. The chain recombines TRBV5-4 with TRBJ1-3; D remains ambiguous. This receptor was obtained from an adult man with Graves' ophthalmopathy. The CDR3 sequence: CASSLDGSGGPGNTIYF. CDR3 nucleotide sequence: TGTGCCAGCAGCTTGGACGGTTCAGGAGGGCCCGGAAACACCATATATTTT.